A selection of T cell receptor beta chains follows, all from one sample in a study of T cell responses to AZD1222 COVID-19 vaccine. TCRdb's copy holds only in-frame clones and misses some; the assay was immunoSEQ multiplex PCR. The sample lists approximately 100,000 clones; roughly nine tenths were seen once. The sample consisted of peripheral blood, taken on day 0 of AZD1222 vaccination. These receptors were taken from an adult in good health. Both conserved end residues are part of each CDR3. Fields, in order: V gene, J gene, clone size, D gene, CDR3 DNA, CDR3 protein. A D gene is named only where the DNA matches it firmly. Clone size is shown for a subset of rows, as once, few, many or a class of expanded clone.

v_gene: TRBV10-3; j_gene: TRBJ2-7; abundance: -; d_gene: TRBD2; CDR3nt: TGTGCCATCAGTCCCGGACTAGCGAAAACCTACGAGCAGTACTTC; CDR3aa: CAISPGLAKTYEQYF
v_gene: TRBV6-4; j_gene: TRBJ2-1; abundance: -; d_gene: TRBD1; CDR3nt: TGTGCCAGCAGTGACTCGGTGGGACAGGGACTGAATGAGCAGTTCTTC; CDR3aa: CASSDSVGQGLNEQFF
v_gene: TRBV5-1; j_gene: TRBJ2-1; abundance: -; d_gene: TRBD2; CDR3nt: TGCGCCAGCAGCATGCGGGGGGGCGATGAGCAGTTCTTC; CDR3aa: CASSMRGGDEQFF
v_gene: TRBV5-1; j_gene: TRBJ1-5; abundance: -; d_gene: -; CDR3nt: TGCGCCAGCAGCTTGTCAGGGGTCGGTCAGCCCCAGCATTTT; CDR3aa: CASSLSGVGQPQHF
v_gene: TRBV20-1; j_gene: TRBJ2-7; abundance: once; d_gene: -; CDR3nt: TGCAGTGCTAGTATTGCGGCAGGGCTCTCCTACGAGCAGTACTTC; CDR3aa: CSASIAAGLSYEQYF
v_gene: TRBV12-3/TRBV12-4; j_gene: TRBJ2-7; abundance: -; d_gene: -; CDR3nt: TGTGCCAGCAGTTTAGGAACGGGGGAGCAGTACTTC; CDR3aa: CASSLGTGEQYF
v_gene: TRBV3-1/TRBV3-2; j_gene: TRBJ2-7; abundance: -; d_gene: TRBD2; CDR3nt: TGTGCCAGCTCCCTCTCCGGGACTAAGTACGAGCAGTACTTC; CDR3aa: CASSLSGTKYEQYF
v_gene: TRBV11-2; j_gene: TRBJ2-7; abundance: -; d_gene: TRBD1; CDR3nt: TGTGCCAGCAGCCCGGGACAGGGATCCTACGAGCAGTACTTC; CDR3aa: CASSPGQGSYEQYF
v_gene: TRBV27; j_gene: TRBJ2-2; abundance: -; d_gene: -; CDR3nt: TGTGCCAGCAGTTTCTCTCACGTGTGGCGAAGGAACACCGGGGAGCTGTTTTTT; CDR3aa: CASSFSHVWRRNTGELFF
v_gene: TRBV5-1; j_gene: TRBJ1-4; abundance: few; d_gene: -; CDR3nt: TGCGCCAGCAGCTTGGGACAATCTGGGAAACTGTTTTTT; CDR3aa: CASSLGQSGKLFF
v_gene: TRBV13; j_gene: TRBJ1-5; abundance: -; d_gene: -; CDR3nt: TGTGCCAGCAGCCAGCTCAATCAGCCCCAGCATTTT; CDR3aa: CASSQLNQPQHF
v_gene: TRBV5-1; j_gene: TRBJ2-3; abundance: -; d_gene: -; CDR3nt: TGCGCCAGCGGTGTGGGGGGACGCACAGATACGCAGTATTTT; CDR3aa: CASGVGGRTDTQYF
v_gene: TRBV2; j_gene: TRBJ1-2; abundance: -; d_gene: TRBD1; CDR3nt: TGTGCCAGCAGTGAATTCGGAGGGCAGGGGGTTTATGGCTACACCTTC; CDR3aa: CASSEFGGQGVYGYTF
v_gene: TRBV11-2; j_gene: TRBJ2-2; abundance: -; d_gene: TRBD2; CDR3nt: TGTGCCAGCAGCTCTCCCGGGACTAGCGGGAGCGAAGGGGAGCTGTTTTTT; CDR3aa: CASSSPGTSGSEGELFF
v_gene: TRBV11-2; j_gene: TRBJ2-2; abundance: -; d_gene: TRBD1; CDR3nt: TGTGCCAGCAGCAGACAGGGGGCACGTGCCGGGGAGCTGTTTTTT; CDR3aa: CASSRQGARAGELFF
v_gene: TRBV19; j_gene: TRBJ2-1; abundance: -; d_gene: -; CDR3nt: TGTGCCAGTAGTATAGAAGGACAGCTTTACAATGAGCAGTTCTTC; CDR3aa: CASSIEGQLYNEQFF
v_gene: TRBV2; j_gene: TRBJ2-7; abundance: -; d_gene: TRBD1; CDR3nt: TGTGCCAGCAGCGCTACGGGACAGGGCTACGAGCAGTACTTC; CDR3aa: CASSATGQGYEQYF
v_gene: TRBV27; j_gene: TRBJ1-1; abundance: -; d_gene: -; CDR3nt: TGTGCCAGCAGTTTACCTACAGGGCCCGCTTTCTTT; CDR3aa: CASSLPTGPAFF
v_gene: TRBV5-5; j_gene: TRBJ1-1; abundance: -; d_gene: -; CDR3nt: TGTGCCAGCAGCTTGGGTTTCGGGACGGTGAACACTGAAGCTTTCTTT; CDR3aa: CASSLGFGTVNTEAFF
v_gene: TRBV5-8; j_gene: TRBJ2-1; abundance: -; d_gene: TRBD2; CDR3nt: TGTGCCAGCAGCCTAGCGGGTCAGGGTGGGAATGAGCAGTTCTTC; CDR3aa: CASSLAGQGGNEQFF
v_gene: TRBV3-1/TRBV3-2; j_gene: TRBJ1-4; abundance: -; d_gene: -; CDR3nt: TGTGCCAGCAGCCAAGATCGGGCAGATGCAACTAATGAAAAACTGTTTTTT; CDR3aa: CASSQDRADATNEKLFF
v_gene: TRBV7-6; j_gene: TRBJ2-1; abundance: -; d_gene: -; CDR3nt: TGTGCCAGCAGCGCCGGCTCCTGGGCAAATACGGAGCAGTTCTTC; CDR3aa: CASSAGSWANTEQFF
v_gene: TRBV5-1; j_gene: TRBJ1-1; abundance: -; d_gene: -; CDR3nt: TGCGCCAGCAGCTGGTCACAGGGAGGCACTGAAGCTTTCTTT; CDR3aa: CASSWSQGGTEAFF
v_gene: TRBV19; j_gene: TRBJ1-3; abundance: -; d_gene: TRBD1; CDR3nt: TGTGCCAGTAGTCCACTCGGACAGGGAGGAGGAAACACCATATATTTT; CDR3aa: CASSPLGQGGGNTIYF
v_gene: TRBV9; j_gene: TRBJ2-2; abundance: once; d_gene: -; CDR3nt: TGTGCCAGCAGCGTAGGGGGCAAAACCGGGGAGCTGTTTTTT; CDR3aa: CASSVGGKTGELFF
v_gene: TRBV29-1; j_gene: TRBJ2-7; abundance: -; d_gene: -; CDR3nt: TGCAGCGTTGAGGGCAGGGCCTACGAGCAGTACTTC; CDR3aa: CSVEGRAYEQYF
v_gene: TRBV3-1/TRBV3-2; j_gene: TRBJ1-5; abundance: -; d_gene: -; CDR3nt: TGTGCCAGCAGCCAAGGGCGGGCAGTAGATCAGCCCCAGCATTTT; CDR3aa: CASSQGRAVDQPQHF
v_gene: TRBV19; j_gene: TRBJ1-5; abundance: -; d_gene: -; CDR3nt: TGTGCCAGTAGTATTGGAGTATTTGGGAATCAGCCCCAGCATTTT; CDR3aa: CASSIGVFGNQPQHF
v_gene: TRBV6-5; j_gene: TRBJ2-7; abundance: -; d_gene: TRBD1; CDR3nt: TGTGCCAGCGGCCACCCGGGACAGGGAGCCTACGAGCAGTACTTC; CDR3aa: CASGHPGQGAYEQYF